Below, 32 T cell receptor beta chains from the same sample are listed, as sequenced in a study of blood T cell repertoires in COVID-19. Repertoires were generated with immunoSEQ multiplex PCR, while TCRdb's copy carries only in-frame clones and drops some. The sample includes 310,000 or so clones, approximately 86% of them seen just once. Source material: peripheral blood. These receptors were collected from a man aged 25-45 years with COVID-19, enrolled during active disease.

This clone came up once. The chain joins TRBV5-5 to TRBJ1-1, with D possibly TRBD1 on 6 matching bases. The germline V gene has CDR1 SGHKS and CDR2 YYEKEE (reference sequence). The length of the CDR3 is 15 residues. V lost 4 bases to trimming and J lost 0 bases, with 13 bases between them. For the CDR3, the DNA is TGTGCCAGCAGCACCGGACAGTTCTTGAACACTGAAGCTTTCTTT. Its translation is CASSTGQFLNTEAFF.

V gene TRBV5-4 combines with J gene TRBJ2-1, with 11 positions matching TRBD2. J was trimmed by 2 bases and V by 3 bases; bases with no gene match: 4. This CDR3 has 16 amino acids. Germline V lookup: CDR1 SGHNT, CDR2 YYREEE (reference sequence). The CDR3 spells CASSSTSGRTYNEQFF. The CDR3 region has the DNA TGTGCCAGCAGCTCTACTAGCGGGAGAACCTACAATGAGCAGTTCTTC.

There are a few counts of this clone. V and J are TRBV5-1 and TRBJ1-1; 7 bases agree with TRBD1. The CDR3 covers 13 residues. V shed 0 bases and J 8 bases; nucleotides not matched to a gene: 4. Per the germline V gene, CDR1 is SGHRS and CDR2 is YFSETQ. CDR3 bases: TGCGCCAGCAGCTTGGGGCCGACAGGGGAAGCTTTCTTT. It is translated as CASSLGPTGEAFF.

The count of this clone is one. The rearrangement links TRBV19 to TRBJ1-2; 8 bases agree with TRBD1. Trimming took 8 bases from V and 2 from J; bases not matched to a gene: 4. The CDR3 extends over 13 amino acids. Looked up from germline, CDR1 is LNHDA and CDR2 is SQIVND (reference sequence). Here the CDR3 reads CASWTGSNYGYTF. The CDR3 DNA reads as TGTGCCAGTTGGACAGGGTCGAACTATGGCTACACCTTC.

V usage is TRBV14 and J usage is TRBJ1-2; a weak D match, TRBD1 (6 bases). The CDR3 extends over 12 amino acids. V gave up 4 bases and J gave up 6 bases, with 9 bases separating them. CDR1 SGHDN and CDR2 FVKESK come from the germline V gene. Written as DNA, the CDR3 is TGTGCCAGCAGCCGTGACAGGAATGGCTACACCTTC. It yields the protein CASSRDRNGYTF. Complete variable domain (other parts from reference TRBV14 and TRBJ1-2): EAGVTQFPSHSVIEKGQTVTLRCDPISGHDNLYWYRRVMGKEIKFLLHFVKESKQDESGMPNNRFLAERTGGTYSTLKVQPAELEDSGVYFCASSRDRNGYTFGSGTRLTVV.

This sequence joins TRBV18 and TRBJ2-5; 7 bases are shared with TRBD1. Germline V gene lookup returns CDR1 KGHSH and CDR2 LQKENI. V lost 2 bases to trimming and J lost 4 bases; unmatched junction nucleotides: 7. This CDR3 is 15 amino acids long. CDR3 residues: CASSPKRQGAETQYF. CDR3 nucleotides: TGTGCCAGCTCACCAAAAAGACAGGGAGCAGAGACCCAGTACTTC.

The gene calls are TRBV5-6 and TRBJ1-2; possible D gene TRBD1, 5 bases. Germline V gives CDR1 SGHDT, CDR2 YYEEEE. The germline V and J ends were trimmed by 4 bases and 8 bases, with 12 bases remaining between them. This CDR3 is built from 12 residues. The CDR3 reads CASSAGRGGYTF. CDR3 nucleotides: TGTGCCAGCAGCGCGGGACGTGGGGGCTACACCTTC.

This sequence joins TRBV4-2 and TRBJ2-2; 7 nucleotides agree with TRBD1. The junction had 9 bases not matched to a gene; V was cut back by 1 base and J by 7 bases. CDR3 length: 16 amino acids. Germline V gene lookup returns CDR1 LGHNA and CDR2 YNFKEQ. The CDR3: CASSQGAGGMVGELFF. CDR3 in DNA: TGTGCCAGCAGCCAAGGGGCAGGGGGAATGGTCGGGGAGCTGTTTTTT.

This chain links TRBV6-1 with TRBJ1-1, with 8 bases aligning to TRBD1. With V trimmed by 3 bases and J by 10 bases, 1 base remained unmatched. Germline CDR1 and CDR2: MNHNS and SASEGT. The CDR3 runs to 11 residues. The CDR3 protein is CASSDTGGAFF. CDR3 in DNA: TGTGCCAGCAGTGATACAGGGGGAGCTTTCTTT.

This chain connects TRBV6-2 or TRBV6-3 to TRBJ2-4, with TRBD1 identical over 7 bases. The V and J ends lost 3 bases and 3 bases, in that order; junction bases with no gene match: 14. This CDR3 region has 18 residues. Germline V gene lookup returns CDR1 MNHEY and CDR2 SVGEGT. The CDR3 is CASSYRAQGAGGKNIQYF. The DNA for the CDR3 is TGTGCCAGCAGTTATCGTGCCCAGGGAGCAGGGGGCAAAAACATTCAGTACTTC.

V is TRBV6-4 and J is TRBJ2-3; 16 bases fit TRBD2. V lost 3 bases and J lost 4; bases outside the gene matches: 1. Germline V gene sequence: CDR1 MRHNA, CDR2 SNTAGT. This CDR3 contains 16 residues. Written as DNA, the CDR3 is TGTGCCAGCAGTGAAGGGACTAGCGGGGGGGCAGATACGCAGTATTTT. Protein: CASSEGTSGGADTQYF.

The chain combines TRBV7-8 with TRBJ2-7; 10 bases map to TRBD2. Germline V gene sequence: CDR1 SGHVS, CDR2 FQNEAQ. V was clipped by 5 bases and J by 2 bases; unmatched bases: 18. The CDR3 is 19 residues long. This CDR3 is CASSPRSLLTGLAAYEQYF. The CDR3 DNA reads TGTGCCAGCAGCCCCCGAAGCCTCCTCACCGGACTAGCGGCCTACGAGCAGTACTTC.

The chain couples TRBV14 to TRBJ2-5; D perhaps matches TRBD1 (6 bases). V was shortened by 3 bases and J by 0 bases, with 8 bases between the two germline ends. Germline V gives CDR1 SGHDN, CDR2 FVKESK. The CDR3 contains 14 residues. This CDR3 reads CASSHYRDQETQYF. The CDR3 DNA reads as TGTGCCAGCAGCCACTACAGGGACCAAGAGACCCAGTACTTC.

The rearrangement joins TRBV12-3 or TRBV12-4 to TRBJ1-3; D unclear. The V and J ends lost 3 bases and 4 bases respectively, with 7 bases between them. CDR3 length equals 13 residues. The DNA of the CDR3 is TGTGCCAGCAGTTTCGGCGGGGGAAACACCATATATTTT. This translates into CASSFGGGNTIYF.

The chain couples TRBV9 to TRBJ1-2; 11 bases align to TRBD1. There are 15 residues in the CDR3. Germline CDR1 SGDLS, CDR2 YYNGEE. J gave up 5 bases and V 4 bases, and 7 bases lay outside the gene matches. CDR3 in amino acids: CASSSGQGAIYGYTF. The CDR3 DNA sequence: TGTGCCAGCAGCTCCGGACAGGGGGCAATTTATGGCTACACCTTC. Full variable domain (remainder filled in from reference TRBV9 and TRBJ1-2): DSGVTQTPKHLITATGQRVTLRCSPRSGDLSVYWYQQSLDQGLQFLIQYYNGEERAKGNILERFSAQQFPDLHSELNLSSLELGDSALYFCASSSGQGAIYGYTFGSGTRLTVV.

The chain uses TRBV30 and TRBJ2-1; 9 nucleotides agree with TRBD1. With 0 bases clipped from V and 6 bases from J, the junction kept 6 bases outside the gene matches. CDR3 length: 15 residues. The V gene's germline CDR1 is GTSNPN and CDR2 SVGIG (reference sequence). As DNA, the CDR3 is TGTGCCTGGAGTGTACGGGACAGGGAGGGCAATGAGCAGTTCTTC. This gives the protein CAWSVRDREGNEQFF.

The V gene is TRBV2, the J gene TRBJ2-5; possibly TRBD2 for D (6 bases). Deletions cut 1 base from V and 7 bases from J, with 16 bases between. The V gene's germline CDR1 is SNHLY and CDR2 FYNNEI. The CDR3 loop spans 15 amino acids. CDR3 nucleotide sequence: TGTGCCAGCAGTGAAGGTAGCCTGGCGCGGGGGACCCAGTACTTC. Its translation is CASSEGSLARGTQYF.

This sequence joins TRBV11-1 and TRBJ2-3, with TRBD1 identical over 7 bases. CDR1 and CDR2 from the germline V gene are SGHAT and FQDESV (reference sequence). There are 14 residues in the CDR3. The ends lost 5 bases at V and 1 base at J; junction bases unmatched: 3. CDR3 region: CASSLGTGTDTQYF. CDR3 sequence (DNA): TGTGCCAGCAGCCTCGGGACAGGCACAGATACGCAGTATTTT.

The rearrangement links TRBV9 to TRBJ1-3; D gene ambiguous. Per the germline V gene, CDR1 is SGDLS and CDR2 is YYNGEE. V was trimmed by 1 base and J by 0 bases, leaving 17 bases between them. There are 18 residues in the CDR3. CDR3 nucleotide sequence: TGTGCCAGCAGCGTATCTCCCCTAGTCGGCGCCTCTGGAAACACCATATATTTT. Translation gives CASSVSPLVGASGNTIYF.

The chain uses TRBV6-6 and TRBJ1-6; D call uncertain. Germline CDR1 and CDR2: MNHNY and SVGAGI (reference sequence). This CDR3 contains 17 residues. Trimming took off 5 bases at V and 6 bases at J, with 20 bases between the two ends. The CDR3 loop reads CASSLKVHEIFNSPLHF. CDR3 in DNA: TGTGCCAGCAGTCTAAAAGTACACGAAATATTTAATTCACCCCTCCACTTT.

On this clone itself: One junction end disagrees with the germline gene, perhaps due to a read error. The rearrangement uses TRBV2 and TRBJ1-2, with unresolved D. There are 12 residues in the CDR3. Germline CDR1 SNHLY, CDR2 FYNNEI. CDR3 coding DNA: TGTGCCAGCACTGAAGGGTTTAGTGGCTACACCTTC. Translated: CASTEGFSGYTF.

J is TRBJ1-1 and V is TRBV7-8; 8 bases fit TRBD1. Germline-derived CDR1 and CDR2 are SGHVS and FQNEAQ. Trimming cost V 4 bases and J 3 bases; bases outside gene matches: 4. The length of the CDR3 is 14 residues. The CDR3 region is CASSYYRGDTEAFF. DNA of the CDR3: TGTGCCAGCAGCTACTACAGGGGGGACACTGAAGCTTTCTTT.

The rearrangement joins TRBV7-8 to TRBJ2-7, with D tentatively TRBD2 (6 bases). V was shortened by 3 bases and J by 3 bases, with 15 bases between the two germline ends. The CDR3 extends over 15 amino acids. Germline V gene lookup returns CDR1 SGHVS and CDR2 FQNEAQ. CDR3 sequence (DNA): TGTGCCAGCAGCTTGGAGGGAGGCGAATACTACGAGCAGTACTTC. It specifies CASSLEGGEYYEQYF.

The chain has TRBV6-5 and TRBJ2-7; 7 nucleotides match TRBD2. The V gene's germline CDR1 is MNHEY and CDR2 SVGAGI. The CDR3 contains 15 residues. The V and J ends lost 5 bases and 3 bases, in that order; junction bases with no gene match: 10. The CDR3 region is CASSPRAWEGYEQYF. CDR3 nucleotide sequence: TGTGCCAGCAGTCCCCGAGCTTGGGAGGGCTACGAGCAGTACTTC.

The chain uses TRBV25-1 and TRBJ2-1; 11 nucleotides match TRBD2. Germline lookup yields CDR1 MGHDK and CDR2 SYGVNS. The CDR3 consists of 15 residues. V trimming: 0 bases; J trimming: 7 bases; junction bases outside the gene matches: 2. CDR3 amino acids: CASSEYSGGGNEQFF. The CDR3 nucleotides are TGTGCCAGCAGTGAATATAGCGGGGGGGGTAATGAGCAGTTCTTC.

The chain carries TRBV4-1 and TRBJ2-5, with 10 bases fitting TRBD1. The CDR3 consists of 18 residues. Germline V gives CDR1 MGHRA, CDR2 YSYEKL. Losses at the gene ends were 0 bases for V and 2 bases for J; bases not matched to a gene: 9. Here the CDR3 DNA reads TGCGCCAGCAGCCAAGAAATTGGGACAGGGGTCTCACAAGAGACCCAGTACTTC. Amino acids: CASSQEIGTGVSQETQYF.

The chain joins TRBV10-1 to TRBJ2-4, with 7 bases aligning to TRBD2. CDR3 length equals 17 residues. Germline CDR1 is WNHNN and CDR2 is SYGVQD (reference sequence). With V trimmed by 3 bases and J by 0 bases, 8 bases remained unmatched. CDR3 nucleotides: TGCGCCAGCAGTGAAGGGGCTAGCGGTTTAGCCAAAAACATTCAGTACTTC. It encodes CASSEGASGLAKNIQYF.

V is TRBV6-2 or TRBV6-3 and J is TRBJ1-5; TRBD1 matches 8 bases. V shed 2 bases and J 7 bases; nucleotides not matched to a gene: 7. Germline CDR1 is MNHEY and CDR2 is SVGEGT. The CDR3 is 15 amino acids. This CDR3 is CASSYGTGGGQPQHF. CDR3 sequence (DNA): TGTGCCAGCAGTTACGGGACAGGCGGAGGGCAGCCCCAGCATTTT.

V is TRBV5-6 and J is TRBJ2-7; 7 bases fit TRBD2. The ends lost 1 base at V and 1 base at J; junction bases unmatched: 11. The CDR3 has 17 amino acids. Germline values: CDR1 SGHDT, CDR2 YYEEEE. Written as DNA, the CDR3 is TGTGCCAGCAGCTTGAGTAAGTCGGGGGGTCGATCCTACGAGCAGTACTTC. As protein: CASSLSKSGGRSYEQYF.

The chain carries TRBV7-9 and TRBJ1-1, with 9 positions matching TRBD1. The CDR3 contains 17 residues. V shed 5 bases and J 0 bases; nucleotides not matched to a gene: 10. The V gene's germline CDR1 is SEHNR and CDR2 FQNEAQ (reference sequence). CDR3 bases: TGTGCCAGCAGCCCCCGGACAGGGGATTCTATGAACACTGAAGCTTTCTTT. Translation gives CASSPRTGDSMNTEAFF.

On this clone: A much larger clone lies a single base off, so this may be a read error. Distinct nucleotide sequences in the sample also encode this CDR3. The rearrangement uses TRBV18 and TRBJ1-1; D might be TRBD1 (6 bases). Germline CDR1 reads KGHSH; CDR2 reads LQKENI. CDR3 length: 13 amino acids. Here the CDR3 DNA reads TGTGCTAGCTCACCTTCAGGGGAGACTGAAGCTTTCTTT. Protein product: CASSPSGETEAFF.

This clone showed up just once. The gene calls are TRBV4-2 and TRBJ2-1; 7 bases agree with TRBD1. CDR3 length: 18 amino acids. CDR1 is LGHNA and CDR2 is YNFKEQ in the germline V gene. The trim removed 0 bases at V and 0 bases at J, leaving 8 bases unmatched. CDR3 DNA: TGTGCCAGCAGCCAAGATTTGGCGGCAGGGGGCTCCTACAATGAGCAGTTCTTC. This translates into CASSQDLAAGGSYNEQFF.